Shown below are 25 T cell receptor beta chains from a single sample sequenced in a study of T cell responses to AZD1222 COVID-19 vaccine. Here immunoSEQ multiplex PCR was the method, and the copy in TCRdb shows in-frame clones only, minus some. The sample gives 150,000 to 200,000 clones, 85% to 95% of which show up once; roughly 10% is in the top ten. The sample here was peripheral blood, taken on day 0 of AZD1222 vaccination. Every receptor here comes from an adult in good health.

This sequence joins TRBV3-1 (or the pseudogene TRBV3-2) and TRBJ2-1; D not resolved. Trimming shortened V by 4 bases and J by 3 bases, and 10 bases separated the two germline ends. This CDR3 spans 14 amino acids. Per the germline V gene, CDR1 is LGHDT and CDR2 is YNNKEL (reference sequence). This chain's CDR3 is CASSPRGVYNEQFF. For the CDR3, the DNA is TGTGCCAGCAGCCCCCGAGGCGTCTACAATGAGCAGTTCTTC.

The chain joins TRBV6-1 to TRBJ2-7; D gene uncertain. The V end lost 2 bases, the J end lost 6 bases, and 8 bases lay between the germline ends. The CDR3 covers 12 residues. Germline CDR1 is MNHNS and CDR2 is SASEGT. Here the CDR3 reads CASSEPTIEQYV. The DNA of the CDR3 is TGTGCCAGCAGTGAACCGACCATCGAGCAGTACGTC.

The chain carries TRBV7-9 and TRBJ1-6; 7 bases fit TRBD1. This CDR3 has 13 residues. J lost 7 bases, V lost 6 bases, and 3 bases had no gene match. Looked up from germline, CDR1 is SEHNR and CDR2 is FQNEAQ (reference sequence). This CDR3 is CASRPQGNSPLHF. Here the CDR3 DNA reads TGTGCCAGCAGGCCACAGGGGAATTCACCCCTCCACTTT.

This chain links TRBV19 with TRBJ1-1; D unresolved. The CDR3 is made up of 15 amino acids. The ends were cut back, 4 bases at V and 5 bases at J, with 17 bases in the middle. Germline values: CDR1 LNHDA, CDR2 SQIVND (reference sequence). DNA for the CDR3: TGTGCCAGTAGTAAACCCCAGGTCCCGTTAACTGAAGCTTTCTTT. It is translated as CASSKPQVPLTEAFF. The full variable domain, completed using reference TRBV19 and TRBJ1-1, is DGGITQSPKYLFRKEGQNVTLSCEQNLNHDAMYWYRQDPGQGLRLIYYSQIVNDFQKGDIAEGYSVSREKKESFPLTVTSAQKNPTAFYLCASSKPQVPLTEAFFGQGTRLTVV.

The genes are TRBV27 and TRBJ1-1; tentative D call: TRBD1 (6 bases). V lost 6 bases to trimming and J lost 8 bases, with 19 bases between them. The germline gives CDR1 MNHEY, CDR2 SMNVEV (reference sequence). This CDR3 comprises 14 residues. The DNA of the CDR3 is TGTGCCAGCAGCGTAAACTCTTTGGACAGCGAAGCTTTCTTT. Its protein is CASSVNSLDSEAFF.

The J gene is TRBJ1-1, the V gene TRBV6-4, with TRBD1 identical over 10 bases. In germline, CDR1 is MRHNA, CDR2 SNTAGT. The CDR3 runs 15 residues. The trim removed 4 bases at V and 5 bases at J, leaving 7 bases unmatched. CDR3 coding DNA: TGTGCCAGCAGTGCCTCCGACAGGGGGCCGACTGAAGCTTTCTTT. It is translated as CASSASDRGPTEAFF.

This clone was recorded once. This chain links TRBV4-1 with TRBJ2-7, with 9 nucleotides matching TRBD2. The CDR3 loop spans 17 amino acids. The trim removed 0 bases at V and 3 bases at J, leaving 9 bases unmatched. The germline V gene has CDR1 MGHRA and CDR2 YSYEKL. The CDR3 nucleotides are TGCGCCAGCAGCCAAGAGGGCACTAGCGGGTCCCGCTACGAGCAGTACTTC. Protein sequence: CASSQEGTSGSRYEQYF.

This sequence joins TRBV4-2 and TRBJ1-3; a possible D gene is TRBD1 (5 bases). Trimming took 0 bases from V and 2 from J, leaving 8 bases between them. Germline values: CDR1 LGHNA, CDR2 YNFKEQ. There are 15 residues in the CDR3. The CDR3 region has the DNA TGTGCCAGCAGCCAAGAATGGGGGGCTGGAAACACCATATATTTT. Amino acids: CASSQEWGAGNTIYF.

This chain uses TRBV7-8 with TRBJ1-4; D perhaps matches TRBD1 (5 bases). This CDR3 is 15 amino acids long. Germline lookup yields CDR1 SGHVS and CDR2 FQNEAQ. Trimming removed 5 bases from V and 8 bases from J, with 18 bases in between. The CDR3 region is CASSPRAGRDEKLFF. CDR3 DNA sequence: TGTGCCAGCAGCCCTAGGGCAGGCAGGGACGAAAAACTGTTTTTT.

The CDR3 spells CASSEAGGLDEQFF. DNA for the CDR3: TGTGCCAGCAGCGAAGCGGGGGGGCTAGATGAGCAGTTCTTC. This chain connects TRBV7-8 to TRBJ2-1, with TRBD2 identical over 10 bases. V was clipped by 5 bases and J by 8 bases; unmatched bases: 6. The CDR3 runs to 14 residues. Germline-derived CDR1 and CDR2 are SGHVS and FQNEAQ.

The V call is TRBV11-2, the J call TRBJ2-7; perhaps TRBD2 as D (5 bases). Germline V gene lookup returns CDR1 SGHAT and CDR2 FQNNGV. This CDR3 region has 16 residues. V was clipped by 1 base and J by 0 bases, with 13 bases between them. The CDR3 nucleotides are TGTGCCAGCAGCTTAGTCGAGGGCCCCCTCTCCTACGAGCAGTACTTC. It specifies CASSLVEGPLSYEQYF.

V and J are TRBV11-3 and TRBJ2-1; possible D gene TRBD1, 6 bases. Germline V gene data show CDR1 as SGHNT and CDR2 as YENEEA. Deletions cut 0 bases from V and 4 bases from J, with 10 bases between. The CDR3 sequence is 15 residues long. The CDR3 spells CASSLDRGQYNEQFF. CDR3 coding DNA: TGTGCCAGCAGCTTAGACAGGGGACAATACAATGAGCAGTTCTTC.

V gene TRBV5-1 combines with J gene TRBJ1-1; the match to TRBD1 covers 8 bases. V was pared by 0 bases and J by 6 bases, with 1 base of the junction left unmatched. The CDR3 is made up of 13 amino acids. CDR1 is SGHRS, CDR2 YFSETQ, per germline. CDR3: CASSLAGQAEAFF. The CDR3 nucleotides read TGCGCCAGCAGCTTGGCGGGACAGGCTGAAGCTTTCTTT.

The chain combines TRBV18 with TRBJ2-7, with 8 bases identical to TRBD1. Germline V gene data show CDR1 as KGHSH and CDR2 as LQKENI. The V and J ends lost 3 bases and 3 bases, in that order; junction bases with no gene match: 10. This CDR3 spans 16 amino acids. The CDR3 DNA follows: TGTGCCAGCTCACCGATCGAGGGACAGGTGGACTACGAGCAGTACTTC. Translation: CASSPIEGQVDYEQYF.

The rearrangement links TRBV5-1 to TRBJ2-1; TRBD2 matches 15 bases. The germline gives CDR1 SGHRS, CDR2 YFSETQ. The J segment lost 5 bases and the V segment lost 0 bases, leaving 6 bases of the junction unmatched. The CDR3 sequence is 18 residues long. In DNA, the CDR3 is TGCGCCAGCAGCTTGGGGTCGGGACTAGCGGGAGGTCACAATGAGCAGTTCTTC. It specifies CASSLGSGLAGGHNEQFF.

DNA of the CDR3: TGTGCCAGCAGCCCCACGGCCGGGGCGGGAACAGATACGCAGTATTTT. Its protein is CASSPTAGAGTDTQYF. This chain uses TRBV7-9 with TRBJ2-3; weak D call: TRBD2 (6 bases). Trimming stripped 5 bases from V and 3 bases from J, with 18 bases between. This CDR3 spans 16 amino acids. Germline CDR1 SEHNR, CDR2 FQNEAQ (reference sequence).

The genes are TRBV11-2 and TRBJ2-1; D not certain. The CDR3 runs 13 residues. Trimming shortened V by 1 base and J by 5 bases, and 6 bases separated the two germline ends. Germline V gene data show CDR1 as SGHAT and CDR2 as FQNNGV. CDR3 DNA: TGTGCCAGCAGCTTAGGGCCAGACAATGAGCAGTTCTTC. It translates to CASSLGPDNEQFF.

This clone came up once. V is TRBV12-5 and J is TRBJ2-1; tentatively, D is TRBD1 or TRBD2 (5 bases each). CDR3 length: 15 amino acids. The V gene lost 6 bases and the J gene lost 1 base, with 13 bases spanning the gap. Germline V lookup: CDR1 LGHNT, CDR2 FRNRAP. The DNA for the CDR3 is TGTGCTAGTGGAGGGGACCTGGGGTCCTACAATGAGCAGTTCTTC. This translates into CASGGDLGSYNEQFF. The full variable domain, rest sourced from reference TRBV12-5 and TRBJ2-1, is DARVTQTPRHKVTEMGQEVTMRCQPILGHNTVFWYRQTMMQGLELLAYFRNRAPLDDSGMPKDRFSAEMPDATLATLKIQPSEPRDSAVYFCASGGDLGSYNEQFFGPGTRLTVL.

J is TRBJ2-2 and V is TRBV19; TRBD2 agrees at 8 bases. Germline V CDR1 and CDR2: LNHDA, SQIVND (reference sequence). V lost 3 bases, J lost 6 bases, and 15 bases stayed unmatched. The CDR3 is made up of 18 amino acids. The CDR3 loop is CASSISTSVRGYPGELFF. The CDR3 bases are TGTGCCAGTAGTATTTCGACTAGCGTACGAGGGTACCCCGGGGAGCTGTTTTTT.

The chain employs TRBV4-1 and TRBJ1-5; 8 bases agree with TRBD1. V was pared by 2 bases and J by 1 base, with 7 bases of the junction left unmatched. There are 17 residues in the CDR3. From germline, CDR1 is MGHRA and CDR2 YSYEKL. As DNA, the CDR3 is TGCGCCAGCAGCCAAATTTTCACAGGGGGAAGCAATCAGCCCCAGCATTTT. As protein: CASSQIFTGGSNQPQHF.

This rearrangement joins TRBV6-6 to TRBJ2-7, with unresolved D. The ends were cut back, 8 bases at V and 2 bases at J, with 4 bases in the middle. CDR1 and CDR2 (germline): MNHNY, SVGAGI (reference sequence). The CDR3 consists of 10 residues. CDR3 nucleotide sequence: TGTGCCAGCGGGACCTACGAGCAGTACTTC. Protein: CASGTYEQYF.

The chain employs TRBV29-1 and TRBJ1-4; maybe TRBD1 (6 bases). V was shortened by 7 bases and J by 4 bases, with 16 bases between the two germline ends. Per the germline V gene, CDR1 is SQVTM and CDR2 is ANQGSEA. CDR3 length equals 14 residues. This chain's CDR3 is CSADGGGRNEKLFF. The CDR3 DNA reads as TGCAGCGCCGATGGGGGCGGCCGTAATGAAAAACTGTTTTTT. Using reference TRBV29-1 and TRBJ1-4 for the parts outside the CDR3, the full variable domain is SAVISQKPSRDICQRGTSLTIQCQVDSQVTMMFWYRQQPGQSLTLIATANQGSEATYESGFVIDKFPISRPNLTFSTLTVSNMSPEDSSIYLCSADGGGRNEKLFFGSGTQLSVL.

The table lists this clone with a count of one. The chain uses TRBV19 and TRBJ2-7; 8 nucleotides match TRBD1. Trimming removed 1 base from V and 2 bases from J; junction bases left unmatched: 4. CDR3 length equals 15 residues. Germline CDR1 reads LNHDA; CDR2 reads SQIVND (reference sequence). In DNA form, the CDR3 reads TGTGCCAGTAGTATAGGACCGGGACAGGCCTACGAGCAGTACTTC. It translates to CASSIGPGQAYEQYF.

The CDR3 nucleotides read TGTGCCAGCGGACAGGGAAATAGCAATCAGCCCCAGCATTTT. Its translation: CASGQGNSNQPQHF. V gene TRBV2 combines with J gene TRBJ1-5, with TRBD1 matching 8 bases. The trim removed 8 bases at V and 0 bases at J, leaving 3 bases unmatched. This CDR3 comprises 14 residues. Germline V lookup: CDR1 SNHLY, CDR2 FYNNEI.

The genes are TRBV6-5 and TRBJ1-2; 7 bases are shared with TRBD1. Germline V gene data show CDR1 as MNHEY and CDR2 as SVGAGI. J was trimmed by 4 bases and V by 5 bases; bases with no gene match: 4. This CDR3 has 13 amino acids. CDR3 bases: TGTGCCAGCAGTCACGGGACAGTCTATGGCTACACCTTC. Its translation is CASSHGTVYGYTF.